A selection of T cell receptor beta chains follows, all from one sample in a study of T-cell memory formation after mild COVID-19. TCRdb called the 5' RACE reads again in MiXCR, with one record for every CDR3 protein. The sample lists 350,000 to 500,000 distinct CDR3 sequences, more than 20% occurring once. Sequencing used PBMCs or a T cell subset sorted from them (not recorded which). These receptors all stem from an adult woman who had mild COVID-19 (a few samples of this study predate the infection). Cell type and time point are not known. CDR3s include the opening cysteine and the closing phenylalanine or tryptophan. A D gene is named only where the DNA matches it firmly. Size tells how often a clone was seen (once, few, many) or the class of an expanded clone, and some rows leave it out.

v_gene	j_gene	d_gene	abundance	CDR3nt	CDR3aa
TRBV5-1	TRBJ2-1	TRBD1	-	TGCGCCAGCAGCCCGGTGGAGAGGGGGCCCCCCAATGAGCAGTTCTTC	CASSPVERGPPNEQFF
TRBV25-1	TRBJ2-7	TRBD1	-	TGTGCCAGCAGTGACCAGGGACAGTTGCGCTTCGAGCAGTACTTC	CASSDQGQLRFEQYF
TRBV2	TRBJ2-2	TRBD1	many	TGTGCCAGCAGGGGACAGGGGAACACCGGGGAGCTGTTTTTT	CASRGQGNTGELFF
TRBV20-1	TRBJ2-7	-	-	TGCAGTGCTAGGGGCCAGCCGGACTACGAGCAGTACTTC	CSARGQPDYEQYF
TRBV4-2	TRBJ2-7	-	few	TGTGCCAGCAGCCCAAGTGCAGAGGGGATCTACGAGCAGTACTTC	CASSPSAEGIYEQYF
TRBV12-5	TRBJ2-4	-	-	TGTGCTAGTGGTTTGGGCGTCAAAAACATTCAGTACTTC	CASGLGVKNIQYF
TRBV4-3	TRBJ2-7	-	-	TGCGCCAGCAGCCCACAACTGAGATACGAGCAGTACTTC	CASSPQLRYEQYF
TRBV2	TRBJ2-6	TRBD1	few	TGTGCCAGCAGTGGGGACAGGGACTCTGGGGCCAACGTCCTGACTTTC	CASSGDRDSGANVLTF
TRBV4-2	TRBJ2-7	TRBD1	-	TGTGCCAGCAGGCGCGGGACAGGGGGGCAGTACTTC	CASRRGTGGQYF
TRBV7-9	TRBJ1-2	-	once	TGTGCCAGCAGCCCCGGGGTAGGCTATGGCTACACCTTC	CASSPGVGYGYTF
TRBV15	TRBJ2-3	-	-	TGTGCCACCAGCACCTCGGGGCGGACAGATACGCAGTATTTT	CATSTSGRTDTQYF
TRBV18	TRBJ2-7	TRBD1	-	TGTGCCAGCTCACCTGGACAGGGTATAACGTACGAGCAGTACTTC	CASSPGQGITYEQYF
TRBV6-6	TRBJ2-3	-	-	TGTGCCAGCAGTTACGCTTCTAGACGGACCACAGATACGCAGTATTTT	CASSYASRRTTDTQYF
TRBV12-3/TRBV12-4	TRBJ2-3	-	-	TGTGCCAGCAGTTTCCGCTCTGGGACTTTCACAGATACGCAGTATTTT	CASSFRSGTFTDTQYF
TRBV10-3	TRBJ2-7	TRBD1	-	TGTGCCATCAGTGAACGAGGCGAGGGGGCTCTCTACGAGCAGTACTTC	CAISERGEGALYEQYF
TRBV5-1	TRBJ2-3	TRBD1	-	TGCGCCAGCAGCTTATGGACAGGGTATACAGATACGCAGTATTTT	CASSLWTGYTDTQYF
TRBV3-1	TRBJ1-6	-	-	TGTGCCAGCAGCCCGGCACGGGGTTCACCCCTCCACTTT	CASSPARGSPLHF
TRBV3-1	TRBJ2-7	-	few	TGTGCCAGCAGCCAAGAACGTCTAGAGCCCCACGAGCAGTACTTC	CASSQERLEPHEQYF
TRBV12-3/TRBV12-4	TRBJ2-7	-	-	TGTGCCAGCAGTAAAGGACAGAGCTACGAGCAGTACTTC	CASSKGQSYEQYF
TRBV7-9	TRBJ2-3	-	-	TGTGCCAGCAGCTCATTTGGGGGGCGAACAGATACGCAGTATTTT	CASSSFGGRTDTQYF
TRBV5-1	TRBJ2-4	TRBD1	many	TGCGCCAGCAGCTTGGGAGGTGGGACAGTCGCCAAAAACATTCAGTACTTC	CASSLGGGTVAKNIQYF
TRBV14	TRBJ2-1	-	few	TGTGCCAGCAGCCAAGGGGGCAACTCCTACAATGAGCAGTTCTTC	CASSQGGNSYNEQFF
TRBV5-5	TRBJ2-2	-	-	TGTGCCAGCAGCCTTACAGGAGGGTTAGCGAACACCGGGGAGCTGTTTTTT	CASSLTGGLANTGELFF
TRBV12-3/TRBV12-4	TRBJ2-1	-	few	TGTGCCAGCAGTTTGGGTGGAAACCACAATGAGCAGTTCTTC	CASSLGGNHNEQFF
TRBV9	TRBJ2-2	TRBD2	few	TGTGCCAGCAGCGTAGACGGGGGGGCATTCGCGAACACCGGGGAGCTGTTTTTT	CASSVDGGAFANTGELFF
TRBV6-6	TRBJ1-1	-	-	TGTGCCAGCAGTTCGCCTCAGGGTACTGAAGCTTTCTTT	CASSSPQGTEAFF
TRBV3-1	TRBJ2-3	-	-	TGTGCCAGCAGCCAAGATCTTAAAAAAGGGGATACGCAGTATTTT	CASSQDLKKGDTQYF
TRBV4-1	TRBJ1-4	-	-	TGCGCCAGCAGCCAAACAGGGTTGAATGAAAAACTGTTTTTT	CASSQTGLNEKLFF
TRBV14	TRBJ1-1	-	-	TGTGCCAGCAGCCAAGATAGGGCGGGGCGGAACACTGAAGCTTTCTTT	CASSQDRAGRNTEAFF
TRBV5-1	TRBJ1-4	-	few	TGCGCCAGCAGCTTGGGTGGAACTAATGAAAAACTGTTTTTT	CASSLGGTNEKLFF
TRBV12-3/TRBV12-4	TRBJ1-3	-	-	TGTGCCAGCAGTTTTGGAGGGAGGTCCACCATATATTTT	CASSFGGRSTIYF